In this sample, the clone carrying this T cell receptor beta chain turned up a few times. Its antigen is unidentified. The junction does not match germline at one end; this may be a read error. This specimen belongs to a study of T-cell memory formation after mild COVID-19. Whole-study context: Most TCR clusters belonged to a single donor.

Each CDR3 protein is one row after TCRdb ran MiXCR on the 5' RACE reads. The sample records about 140,000 distinct CDR3 sequences, 11% to 15% being singletons. Study-level results: Later expanders leaned CD4+, whereas day 15 to 85 contracting clones were balanced CD4/CD8. Most CD4+ clones that shrank were in CM and EM, while CD8+ ones turned up in EMRA.

CDR1 and CDR2 from the germline V gene are MGHRA and YSYEKL. The CDR3 covers 16 residues. The TCR sequence derives from an adult woman who had mild COVID-19 (a few samples of this study predate the infection). Cell type and time point are not known. The chain joins TRBV4-1 to TRBJ2-7; either TRBD1 or TRBD2 may supply D (5 bases each). The specimen was PBMCs or a T cell subset sorted from them (not recorded which). The CDR3 loop is CASSLNRDPVLYEQCF. DNA for the CDR3: TGCGCCAGCAGCCTCAACCGGGACCCCGTTTTGTACGAGCAGTGCTTC.